These T cell receptor beta chains were read from a single sample in a study of patients with pleural tuberculosis. TCRdb re-called the reads with MiXCR, one entry per CDR3 protein. The top ten clones hold 15% to 20% of a sample with some 48,000 distinct CDR3 sequences, about 7.3% of them seen once. The receptors shown here come from a human donor with pleural tuberculosis. The CDR3 runs from the conserved cysteine through the conserved F or W. The D gene is left open where the match is weak. Size is stated for part of the rows, as once, few or many counts, or as a class when the clone is expanded.

>many|NA|15|TRBV2|TRBJ1-4
CASSAGVGFNEKLFF
TGTGCCAGCAGCGCCGGGGTCGGGTTTAATGAAAAACTGTTTTTT
>NA|TRBD2|15|TRBV11-2|TRBJ2-5
CASSYYSGSGETQYF
TGTGCCAGCAGCTACTATAGCGGGAGCGGTGAGACCCAGTACTTC
>many|NA|16|TRBV19|TRBJ1-5
CASSLSLDISFEPQHF
TGTGCCAGTAGTCTGAGTCTGGACATCTCATTTGAGCCCCAGCATTTT
>many|NA|14|TRBV12-3/TRBV12-4|TRBJ1-1
CASSLYSENTEAFF
TGTGCCAGCAGTTTATATTCAGAGAACACTGAAGCTTTCTTT
>few|NA|12|TRBV28|TRBJ2-7
CASRTAGHEQYF
TGTGCCAGCAGAACAGCGGGCCACGAGCAGTACTTC
>many|NA|14|TRBV11-2|TRBJ1-6
CASSPPGRPSPLHF
TGTGCCAGCAGCCCGCCGGGCAGGCCATCCCCCCTCCACTTT
>many|NA|14|TRBV6-1|TRBJ2-2
CASRRQENTGELFF
TGTGCCAGCAGGCGACAGGAGAACACCGGGGAGCTGTTTTTT
>many|TRBD2|16|TRBV20-1|TRBJ2-1
CSARAGTSGRLNEQFF
TGCAGTGCTAGGGCCGGGACTAGCGGGAGGCTCAATGAGCAGTTCTTC
>many|NA|14|TRBV5-4|TRBJ1-5
CASSSGVGNQPQHF
TGTGCCAGCAGCTCGGGAGTAGGGAATCAGCCCCAGCATTTT
>many|NA|13|TRBV2|TRBJ2-7
CASSEGYEYEQYF
TGTGCCAGCAGTGAGGGCTACGAATACGAGCAGTACTTC
>many|NA|15|TRBV27|TRBJ1-6
CASSLQEPFNSPLHF
TGTGCCAGCAGTTTACAAGAACCTTTTAATTCACCCCTCCACTTT
>few|TRBD2|14|TRBV28|TRBJ2-5
CASRLADLQETQYF
TGTGCCAGCAGACTAGCGGATTTACAAGAGACCCAGTACTTC
>many|NA|12|TRBV27|TRBJ2-3
CASSPGLLQQYF
TGTGCCAGCAGTCCGGGACTCCTCCAGCAGTATTTT
>NA|NA|15|TRBV10-3|TRBJ2-1
CAIKDAGSSYNEQFF
TGTGCCATCAAGGATGCGGGGTCCTCCTACAATGAGCAGTTCTTC
>many|NA|13|TRBV11-1|TRBJ1-2
CASSPNPGDGYTF
TGTGCCAGCAGCCCTAACCCGGGGGATGGCTACACCTTC
>many|NA|13|TRBV6-2/TRBV6-3|TRBJ1-1
CASHDSMNTEAFF
TGTGCCAGTCACGACAGTATGAACACTGAAGCTTTCTTT
>many|NA|14|TRBV20-1|TRBJ1-4
CSARDSGAVEKLFF
TGCAGTGCTAGAGATTCAGGGGCGGTTGAAAAACTGTTTTTT
>many|TRBD1|15|TRBV18|TRBJ1-4
CASSPPGQGNEKLFF
TGTGCCAGCTCACCACCGGGACAGGGAAATGAAAAACTGTTTTTT
>few|TRBD1|18|TRBV12-3/TRBV12-4|TRBJ2-1
CASSFFATGTDLYNEQFF
TGTGCCAGCAGTTTCTTCGCGACCGGGACAGATCTTTACAATGAGCAGTTCTTC
>few|NA|13|TRBV30|TRBJ1-1
CAWSQNGQQEAFF
TGTGCCTGGAGTCAAAATGGACAGCAAGAAGCTTTCTTT
>many|NA|12|TRBV11-1|TRBJ2-1
CANSFPSNEQFF
TGTGCCAACAGCTTCCCTAGCAATGAGCAGTTCTTC
>many|NA|15|TRBV13|TRBJ2-1
CASSPIGGVAGEQFF
TGTGCCAGCAGCCCCATTGGGGGAGTCGCTGGTGAGCAGTTCTTC
>many|TRBD2|16|TRBV25-1|TRBJ2-3
CASSTGGLAGVDTQYF
TGTGCCAGCAGTACCGGTGGACTAGCGGGAGTTGATACGCAGTATTTT
>many|NA|12|TRBV4-1|TRBJ1-1
CASSQESTEAFF
TGCGCCAGCAGCCAAGAAAGCACTGAAGCTTTCTTT
>many|NA|12|TRBV20-1|TRBJ2-5
CSAREYIETQYF
TGCAGTGCTAGAGAATACATAGAGACCCAGTACTTC
>many|NA|15|TRBV11-2|TRBJ2-5
CASSFRGDYQETQYF
TGTGCCAGCAGCTTCAGGGGGGACTACCAAGAGACCCAGTACTTC
>many|NA|13|TRBV18|TRBJ2-1
CASAGGPSNEQFF
TGTGCCAGCGCCGGAGGGCCCAGCAATGAGCAGTTCTTC
>few|NA|13|TRBV10-3|TRBJ1-6
CAISESLDSPLHF
TGTGCCATCAGTGAGTCTTTGGATTCACCCCTCCACTTT
>NA|TRBD1|15|TRBV30|TRBJ2-2
CAWSRDRGLVGELFF
TGTGCCTGGAGCCGGGACAGGGGGCTGGTCGGGGAGCTGTTTTTT
>many|NA|15|TRBV11-2|TRBJ2-3
CASSLSGLGTDTQYF
TGTGCCAGCAGCTTATCCGGTTTGGGCACAGATACGCAGTATTTT
>many|NA|14|TRBV20-1|TRBJ2-3
CSARDLGGQDTQYF
TGCAGTGCTAGAGATTTAGGCGGGCAGGATACGCAGTATTTT
>many|NA|14|TRBV5-1|TRBJ1-2
CASSLLSVTYGYTF
TGCGCCAGCAGCTTGTTGTCGGTGACCTATGGCTACACCTTC
>many|NA|13|TRBV6-4|TRBJ1-5
CASSDILNQPQHF
TGTGCCAGCAGTGACATCCTCAATCAGCCCCAGCATTTT
>many|TRBD1|13|TRBV20-1|TRBJ1-2
CSAGTGGNYGYTF
TGCAGTGCTGGGACAGGGGGAAACTATGGCTACACCTTC
>NA|NA|16|TRBV11-1|TRBJ2-3
CASSLVSGLTTDTQYF
TGTGCCAGCAGCTTAGTTTCGGGACTCACCACAGATACGCAGTATTTT
>NA|NA|16|TRBV5-1|TRBJ1-1
CASSLTGRIRNAEAFF
TGCGCCAGCAGCTTGACCGGACGGATACGAAATGCTGAAGCTTTCTTT
>many|NA|14|TRBV3-1|TRBJ1-5
CASSQDFGNQPQHF
TGTGCCAGCAGCCAAGATTTCGGGAATCAGCCCCAGCATTTT
>many|NA|14|TRBV11-2|TRBJ1-2
CASSFRQLSYGYTF
TGTGCCAGCAGCTTCCGACAGCTTTCGTATGGCTACACCTTC
>many|TRBD2|16|TRBV19|TRBJ2-1
CASSMAGGSWGNEQFF
TGTGCCAGTAGTATGGCGGGAGGCAGTTGGGGCAATGAGCAGTTCTTC
>many|TRBD2|13|TRBV20-1|TRBJ2-1
CSAIAGGMNEQFF
TGCAGTGCCATAGCGGGAGGGATGAATGAGCAGTTCTTC
>NA|NA|13|TRBV11-1|TRBJ1-5
CASSLGGGRAQHF
TGTGCCAGCAGCTTGGGAGGGGGACGGGCCCAGCATTTT
>NA|TRBD2|15|TRBV5-6|TRBJ2-1
CASSKGLAGVAEQFF
TGTGCCAGCAGCAAGGGACTAGCGGGAGTGGCTGAGCAGTTCTTC
>many|TRBD1|15|TRBV14|TRBJ1-1
CASSGHRGGNTEAFF
TGTGCCAGCAGCGGGCACAGGGGCGGGAACACTGAAGCTTTCTTT
>many|NA|14|TRBV2|TRBJ2-3
CASRPQGITDTQYF
TGTGCCAGCAGGCCACAGGGAATCACAGATACGCAGTATTTT
>few|TRBD2|15|TRBV12-3/TRBV12-4|TRBJ2-7
CASSLGLAGAYEQYF
TGTGCCAGCAGTCTGGGACTAGCGGGAGCCTACGAGCAGTACTTC